This T cell receptor beta chain stems from a study of blood T cell repertoires in COVID-19. Study-wide background: The study drew acute and convalescent COVID-19 samples from the United States, Italy and Spain. The cDNA or gDNA used as material had been derived from T cells, B-cell-depleted T cells, or PBMCs.

This CDR3 has 15 amino acids. CDR1 MNHEY and CDR2 SVGAGI come from the germline V gene. V shed 0 bases, J shed 4 bases, and the junction held 5 bases outside the gene matches. Per the authors' pipeline: Scientists estimated how many nucleated cells there were by amplifying reference gene primers. Produced via immunoSEQ multiplex PCR; TCRdb's table is partial and in-frame only. V and J calls and clone size follow that table, whereas D and trimming were derived from the DNA. The sample records hundreds of thousands of clones, 88% being singletons. The sample was peripheral blood. The J gene is TRBJ1-2, the V gene TRBV6-5; 7 nucleotides match TRBD1. This clonotype was obtained from a woman in her 40s who had recovered from COVID-19. The DNA of the CDR3 is TGTGCCAGCAGTTACTCGGCAGGGGGTGCCTATGGCTACACCTTC. Amino acid sequence: CASSYSAGGAYGYTF.